These T cell receptor beta chains were read from a single sample in a study of vaccination and CD4 T cells after COVID-19. Using its own MiXCR run on the PCR reads, TCRdb lists one record per CDR3 protein. The sample holds about 19,000 distinct CDR3 sequences, approximately 50% seen once. Antigens for these TCRs are unknown. The material was CD4+ T cells from blood, cultured in vitro, obtained before SARS-CoV-2 vaccination. These receptors originate from a human donor who had recovered from COVID-19. CDR3s include the opening cysteine and the closing phenylalanine or tryptophan. The D gene is left open where the match is weak. Clone sizes are given selectively: once, few, many, or a class where the clone is expanded.

D gene	clone size	V gene	J gene	CDR3 DNA	CDR3 protein
-	-	TRBV2	TRBJ1-3	TGTGCCAGCAGGGTGAGCTCCACTGGAAACACCATATATTTT	CASRVSSTGNTIYF
-	-	TRBV7-9	TRBJ1-5	TGTGCCAGCAGCCCTGGGCTGAATAGCAATCAGCCCCAGCATTTT	CASSPGLNSNQPQHF
TRBD1	-	TRBV6-1	TRBJ1-2	TGTGCCAGCAGTATGACAGGGCTCTATGGCTACACCTTC	CASSMTGLYGYTF
-	-	TRBV6-1	TRBJ1-1	TGTGCCAGCAGTGAGTTCGCGGGCACTGAAGCTTTCTTT	CASSEFAGTEAFF
-	-	TRBV7-6	TRBJ2-6	TGTGCCAGCAGCTTTGTCCCCCACACTTCTGGGGCCAACGTCCTGACTTTC	CASSFVPHTSGANVLTF
TRBD1	-	TRBV20-1	TRBJ1-4	TGCAGTGCTAGAGACGGGACAGGGACCGAAAAACTGTTTTTT	CSARDGTGTEKLFF
TRBD2	-	TRBV6-2/TRBV6-3	TRBJ2-1	TGTGCCAGCAGTTACCCGTCGGCTAGCGGGAACAATGAGCAGTTCTTC	CASSYPSASGNNEQFF
-	once	TRBV12-3/TRBV12-4	TRBJ1-5	TGTGCCAGCAGTCCAGGCGGTTATAGCAATCAGCCCCAGCATTTT	CASSPGGYSNQPQHF
TRBD2	-	TRBV7-2	TRBJ2-5	TGTGCCAGCAGCCCCGGGACTATCTACCAAGAGACCCAGTACTTC	CASSPGTIYQETQYF
-	-	TRBV6-1	TRBJ2-7	TGTGCCAGCAAAGGACGGCAATCTTCCTACGAGCAGTACTTC	CASKGRQSSYEQYF
TRBD1	-	TRBV28	TRBJ1-3	TGTGCCAGCAGCCGGGACAGAGGAAACACCATATATTTT	CASSRDRGNTIYF
TRBD2	few	TRBV20-1	TRBJ2-1	TGCAGTGCGCACCCGGGACTAGCTATGGGTGAGCAGTTCTTC	CSAHPGLAMGEQFF
TRBD2	few	TRBV7-9	TRBJ2-5	TGTGCCAGCAGCCCCGTCGGGACTAGCGGGAGGCCCTTGGCGACCCAGTACTTC	CASSPVGTSGRPLATQYF
-	-	TRBV30	TRBJ1-5	TGTGCCTGGAGGAGCCCCCCCGGCCCTGGGCAGCCCCAGCATTTT	CAWRSPPGPGQPQHF
-	-	TRBV4-1	TRBJ1-2	TGCGCCAGCAGCCAAGATACAGAAGGCTATGGCTACACCTTC	CASSQDTEGYGYTF
-	-	TRBV7-3	TRBJ2-1	TGTGCCAGCAGCCCCCCGGCTAGCTATGAGCAGTTCTTC	CASSPPASYEQFF
-	-	TRBV27	TRBJ1-6	TGTGCCAGCAGTTTATCATCTGGGTATGGTAATTCACCCCTCCACTTT	CASSLSSGYGNSPLHF
-	-	TRBV6-2/TRBV6-3	TRBJ1-5	TGTGCCAGCACAATATGGACAGTTAGCAATCAGCCCCAGCATTTT	CASTIWTVSNQPQHF
TRBD2	few	TRBV6-4	TRBJ2-1	TGTGCCAGCAGTGGATCGGGAGGGGGGAATGAGCAGTTCTTC	CASSGSGGGNEQFF
TRBD2	-	TRBV6-5	TRBJ2-3	TGTGCCAGCAGTTCGCTAGCGGGCAACCTCCGGGAGTCGCAGTATTTT	CASSSLAGNLRESQYF
-	-	TRBV20-1	TRBJ1-2	TGCAGTGCTACCGATGGGGGTCCAGGCTACACCTTC	CSATDGGPGYTF
-	-	TRBV6-1	TRBJ2-5	TGTGCCAGCAGTAGGACAGTTCAAGAGACCCAGTACTTC	CASSRTVQETQYF
-	-	TRBV5-1	TRBJ2-3	TGCGCCAGCAGCCCAGGGGACTCGAGGAGTGATACGCAGTATTTT	CASSPGDSRSDTQYF
-	-	TRBV5-1	TRBJ1-1	TGCGCCAGCAGCAGGACTGCCAACACTGAAGCTTTCTTT	CASSRTANTEAFF
-	few	TRBV7-2	TRBJ1-6	TGTGCCAGCAGCTTAGAGGCGGGGGCGGGGAATTCACCCCTCCACTTT	CASSLEAGAGNSPLHF